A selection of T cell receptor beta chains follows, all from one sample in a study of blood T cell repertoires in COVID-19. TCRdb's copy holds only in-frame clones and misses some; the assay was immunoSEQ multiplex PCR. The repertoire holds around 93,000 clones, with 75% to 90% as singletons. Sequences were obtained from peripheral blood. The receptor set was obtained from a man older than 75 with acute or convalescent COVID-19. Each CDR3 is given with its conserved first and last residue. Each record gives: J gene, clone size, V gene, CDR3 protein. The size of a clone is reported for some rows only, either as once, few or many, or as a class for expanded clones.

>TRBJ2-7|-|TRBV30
CAWSVNSYEQYF
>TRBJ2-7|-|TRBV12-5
CASGGQGAYEQYF
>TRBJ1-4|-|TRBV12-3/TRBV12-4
CASSLAQAKLFF
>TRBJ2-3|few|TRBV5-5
CASGPTGGSTDTQYF
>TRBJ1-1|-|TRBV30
CAWNRENTEAFF
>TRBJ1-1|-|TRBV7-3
CASRRNTGLNTEAFF
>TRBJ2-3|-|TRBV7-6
CASSLGAGGTTDTQYF
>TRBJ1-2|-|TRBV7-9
CASSPTDRGFYGYTF
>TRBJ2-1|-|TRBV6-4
CASSRSGLADNEQFF
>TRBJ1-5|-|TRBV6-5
CASSYLADQPQHF
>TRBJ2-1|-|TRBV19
CASSVYLADNEQFF
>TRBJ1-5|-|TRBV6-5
CASSWTGDSNQPQHF
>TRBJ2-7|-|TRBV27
CASSPRGPRFEQYF
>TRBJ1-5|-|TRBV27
CASNLRGRGQPQHF
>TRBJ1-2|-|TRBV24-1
CATSDPGQGHYGYTF
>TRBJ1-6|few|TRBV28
CASSPLGAGDNSPLHF
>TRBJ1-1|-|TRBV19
CASSNHPQGNTEAFF
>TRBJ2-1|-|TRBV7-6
CASSLVVGAAPYNEQFF
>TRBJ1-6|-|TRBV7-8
CASSLTRVNNSPLHF
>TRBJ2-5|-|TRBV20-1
CSARLSEIQYF
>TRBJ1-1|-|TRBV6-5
CASTQQWGDNTEAFF
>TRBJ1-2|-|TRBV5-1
CASSLAAGVNYGYTF
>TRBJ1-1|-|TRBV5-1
CASSPDRGRTEAFF
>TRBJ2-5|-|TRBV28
CASRSHRGETQYF
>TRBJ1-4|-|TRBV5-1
CASSLAAGVTNEKLFF
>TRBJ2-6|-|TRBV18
CASSPSYLSGANVLTF
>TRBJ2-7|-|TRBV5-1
CASSLWGQKNYEQYF
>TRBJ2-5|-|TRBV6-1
CASSDFLGLGKETQYF
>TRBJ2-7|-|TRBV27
CASSSTSGAGYEQYF
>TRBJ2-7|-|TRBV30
CAWSAGQGTSHF
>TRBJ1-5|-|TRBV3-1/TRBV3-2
CASSSGVNQPQHF
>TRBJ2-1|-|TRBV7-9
CASSLEAGVGLTNEQFF
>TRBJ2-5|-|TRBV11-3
CASSRGLGGGLQETQYF
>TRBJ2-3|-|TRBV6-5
CASSRLGTDTQYF
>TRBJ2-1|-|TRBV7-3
CASSQTSGRYNEQFF